This TCR beta chain was sequenced for a study of identical twins. Trimming took off 3 bases at V and 6 bases at J, with 3 bases between the two ends. This CDR3 has 10 residues. CDR1 and CDR2 (germline): SQVTM, ANQGSEA. The donor group consisted entirely of healthy Caucasians. TCRdb recomputed calls from the 5' RACE reads with MiXCR, one row per CDR3 protein. The table shows 600,000 to 850,000 distinct CDR3 sequences, with roughly 18% occurring only once. The same data also contributed to another study, on T cells expressing NK-cell markers. That paper states: With respect to HCMV, seven of the eight sequenced donors were seropositive, and one was seronegative.

The origin of this receptor is a woman aged 18-30 years in good health. Sequencing was performed on PBMCs. The rearrangement links TRBV29-1 to TRBJ1-5; D gene unclear. CDR3 coding DNA: TGCAGCGTTGAGACTCAGCCCCAGCATTTT. Translating gives CSVETQPQHF.